Listed below are T cell receptor beta chains from one sample, sequenced in a study of T cell responses to AZD1222 COVID-19 vaccine. The protocol was immunoSEQ multiplex PCR, while the TCRdb copy is restricted to in-frame clones and leaves out a portion. Altogether roughly 120,000 clones are present, 85% to 90% being singletons, with the ten largest covering over 3%. The specimen comprised peripheral blood, sampled on day 0 of AZD1222 vaccination. Receptors originate from an adult in good health. The CDR3 runs from the conserved cysteine through the conserved F or W. Each record gives: V gene, J gene, CDR3 protein.

v_gene: TRBV18
j_gene: TRBJ1-1
CDR3aa: CASSPRANTEAFF

v_gene: TRBV24-1
j_gene: TRBJ2-3
CDR3aa: CATSASAGGTDTQYF

v_gene: TRBV4-3
j_gene: TRBJ1-6
CDR3aa: CARSRGGDSGFRGSPLHF

v_gene: TRBV7-9
j_gene: TRBJ1-2
CDR3aa: CASSPGRTANYGYTF

v_gene: TRBV18
j_gene: TRBJ1-6
CDR3aa: CASSQGQRYNSPLHF

v_gene: TRBV3-1/TRBV3-2
j_gene: TRBJ2-5
CDR3aa: CASSQEGAGGPQETQYF

v_gene: TRBV12-3/TRBV12-4
j_gene: TRBJ2-7
CDR3aa: CASSEDVSYEQYF

v_gene: TRBV14
j_gene: TRBJ1-4
CDR3aa: CASSQRGGPNEKLFF

v_gene: TRBV6-6
j_gene: TRBJ2-2
CDR3aa: CASRIRDRGIGELFF

v_gene: TRBV24-1
j_gene: TRBJ1-5
CDR3aa: CATSQGGNQPQHF

v_gene: TRBV7-9
j_gene: TRBJ1-4
CDR3aa: CASSLAKPGRGKMEKLFF

v_gene: TRBV9
j_gene: TRBJ2-2
CDR3aa: CASSVVGGGGGELFF

v_gene: TRBV9
j_gene: TRBJ1-1
CDR3aa: CASSPVGEYDTEAFF

v_gene: TRBV4-3
j_gene: TRBJ2-2
CDR3aa: CASSQEVWPGGTGELFF

v_gene: TRBV7-8
j_gene: TRBJ2-2
CDR3aa: CASSFIQGDTGELFF

v_gene: TRBV27
j_gene: TRBJ2-7
CDR3aa: CASWDPADHEQYF

v_gene: TRBV29-1
j_gene: TRBJ2-2
CDR3aa: CSVEEKGRSGELFF

v_gene: TRBV7-2
j_gene: TRBJ1-1
CDR3aa: CASSLAYREAFF